This T cell receptor beta chain was identified in a study of a mutant IDH1 vaccine in newly diagnosed glioma. TCRdb's table, derived via immunoSEQ multiplex PCR, lists solely in-frame clones and lacks some. This repertoire shows 77,000 or so clones, more than 80% found once; its top ten account for 0.77%. Details on this clone: The antigen is unknown.

Time point noted: week 23, last vaccination. Each dose delivered 300 ug of mutant IDH1 20-mer peptide subcutaneously with imiquimod. The germline V gene has CDR1 SEHNR and CDR2 FQNEAQ (reference sequence). CDR3 length equals 14 residues. V was shortened by 1 base and J by 12 bases, with 16 bases between the two germline ends. This receptor was obtained from a woman aged 45 to 65 with glioma. The J gene is TRBJ2-1, the V gene TRBV7-9, with D unclear. The sequencing used PBMCs, collected from a glioma patient whose treatment included an IDH1 peptide vaccine. The CDR3 reads CASSLGVSPYLQFF. The DNA for the CDR3 is TGTGCCAGCAGCTTAGGGGTCAGTCCATACTTGCAGTTCTTC.